The 32 T cell receptor beta chains reported below all come from one sample, sequenced in a study of blood T cell repertoires in COVID-19. Only in-frame clones appear in the TCRdb table, and some are missing; sequencing was by immunoSEQ multiplex PCR. The sample lists under 200,000 clones; 80% to 85% were seen once. The specimen sequenced was peripheral blood. These receptors were collected from a woman aged 70-85 years with COVID-19, enrolled during active disease.

J is TRBJ2-3 and V is TRBV24-1; perhaps TRBD1 as D (5 bases). Trimming removed 3 bases from V and 6 bases from J, with 9 bases in between. CDR1 is KGHDR, CDR2 SFDVKD, per germline. The CDR3 runs 13 residues. CDR3 residues: CATSDRQIDTQYF. In DNA, the CDR3 is TGTGCCACCAGTGATAGACAGATCGATACGCAGTATTTT.

The genes are TRBV27 and TRBJ2-6; unclear D gene. V gave up 7 bases and J gave up 0 bases, with 7 bases separating them. The CDR3 is 14 residues long. Germline V CDR1 and CDR2: MNHEY, SMNVEV (reference sequence). CDR3 loop: CASKRSSGANVLTF. The CDR3 coding sequence is TGTGCCAGCAAGAGAAGCTCTGGGGCCAACGTCCTGACTTTC.

On this clone itself: The identical CDR3 is also encoded by other nucleotide sequences in the sample. The chain links TRBV19 to TRBJ2-5; a possible D gene is TRBD2 (6 bases). CDR1 LNHDA and CDR2 SQIVND come from the germline V gene (reference sequence). The CDR3 contains 14 residues. Trimming cost V 3 bases and J 5 bases, with 13 bases left between them. CDR3 in DNA: TGTGCCAGTAGTATCGGGCAGGGAGGCGAGACCCAGTACTTC. Protein sequence: CASSIGQGGETQYF.

This chain connects TRBV18 to TRBJ2-2; maybe TRBD1 (5 bases). V lost 6 bases and J lost 4, with 9 bases in between. CDR3 length: 13 amino acids. CDR1 KGHSH and CDR2 LQKENI come from the germline V gene. CDR3 DNA sequence: TGTGCCAGCTCGCCGACAGCCACCGGGGAGCTGTTTTTT. Residues: CASSPTATGELFF.

The chain recombines TRBV28 with TRBJ1-1; D perhaps matches TRBD1 (5 bases). Trimming removed 3 bases from V and 1 base from J, with 12 bases in between. The CDR3 has 15 amino acids. Germline loops: CDR1 MDHEN, CDR2 SYDVKM. CDR3 region: CASSFLGEGNTEAFF. The CDR3 DNA sequence: TGTGCCAGCAGTTTCCTGGGGGAGGGGAACACTGAAGCTTTCTTT.

V gene TRBV7-2 combines with J gene TRBJ2-5, with 9 bases matching TRBD1. The CDR3 totals 14 residues. J lost 1 base, V lost 5 bases, and 2 bases had no gene match. The germline CDR1 and CDR2 sequences are SGHTA and FQGNSA. This CDR3 reads CASSQGQGQETQYF. In DNA form, the CDR3 reads TGTGCCAGCAGCCAGGGACAGGGCCAAGAGACCCAGTACTTC. Together with reference TRBV7-2 and TRBJ2-5, the CDR3 gives the full variable domain: GAGVSQSPSNKVTEKGKDVELRCDPISGHTALYWYRQSLGQGLEFLIYFQGNSAPDKSGLPSDRFSAERTGGSVSTLTIQRTQQEDSAVYLCASSQGQGQETQYFGPGTRLLVL.

The J gene is TRBJ1-3, the V gene TRBV5-1, with 8 bases matching TRBD1. Germline V gives CDR1 SGHRS, CDR2 YFSETQ. V was clipped by 5 bases and J by 1 base; unmatched bases: 17. The CDR3 loop spans 19 amino acids. As DNA, the CDR3 is TGCGCCAGCAGTCCCTCCGGACAGGGACGGAGCAGGTCTGGAAACACCATATATTTT. This sequence encodes CASSPSGQGRSRSGNTIYF.

This rearrangement joins TRBV7-2 to TRBJ2-7, with 9 bases identical to TRBD2. Losses at the gene ends were 2 bases for V and 0 bases for J; bases not matched to a gene: 11. Germline loops: CDR1 SGHTA, CDR2 FQGNSA. The CDR3 extends over 18 amino acids. CDR3 protein: CASSLRGLAGYSSYEQYF. CDR3 coding DNA: TGTGCCAGCAGCTTAAGAGGCCTAGCGGGATATAGCTCCTACGAGCAGTACTTC.

This rearrangement joins TRBV6-1 to TRBJ2-2, with D hard to call. The CDR3 has 15 residues. Germline CDR1 and CDR2: MNHNS and SASEGT. V shed 3 bases and J shed 5 bases, with 13 bases lying between them. This CDR3 reads CASSDRVSFTGELFF. In DNA, the CDR3 is TGTGCCAGCAGTGATCGTGTCTCCTTTACCGGGGAGCTGTTTTTT.

The count of this clone is one. J is TRBJ2-3 and V is TRBV11-2; D possibly corresponds to TRBD2 (6 bases). Germline CDR1 is SGHAT and CDR2 is FQNNGV. V dropped 2 bases and J dropped 5 bases, with 14 bases sitting between them. This CDR3 spans 15 amino acids. CDR3 DNA: TGTGCCAGCAGCTTAAGTGGGGACTCGGGAGATACGCAGTATTTT. It translates to CASSLSGDSGDTQYF.

The chain recombines TRBV6-5 with TRBJ2-2; 8 bases are shared with TRBD2. Germline CDR1 reads MNHEY; CDR2 reads SVGAGI. The CDR3 is made up of 16 amino acids. J gave up 3 bases and V 2 bases, and 5 bases lay outside the gene matches. The CDR3 coding sequence is TGTGCCAGCAGTTACGGGACTAGGGGATACACCGGGGAGCTGTTTTTT. It is translated as CASSYGTRGYTGELFF.

This clone was recorded only once. This chain links TRBV30 with TRBJ2-1; D unresolved. The CDR3 extends over 13 amino acids. Between the trimmed V and J ends, which lost 4 bases and 4 bases, there was a span of 11 bases. Germline CDR1 GTSNPN, CDR2 SVGIG (reference sequence). CDR3 DNA: TGTGCCTGGAAGGCCCAGCGTTACAATGAGCAGTTCTTC. It yields the protein CAWKAQRYNEQFF.

V is TRBV2 and J is TRBJ2-5, with 9 bases aligning to TRBD1. The CDR3 is 13 amino acids. V lost 7 bases and J lost 8; bases outside the gene matches: 8. CDR1 SNHLY and CDR2 FYNNEI come from the germline V gene. The CDR3 loop is CASTRDRDRTQYF. The DNA of the CDR3 is TGTGCCAGCACCCGGGACAGGGATAGAACCCAGTACTTC.

V and J are TRBV6-5 and TRBJ1-4; 9 bases align to TRBD1. The CDR3 loop spans 14 amino acids. Germline CDR1 MNHEY, CDR2 SVGAGI. Losses at the gene ends were 6 bases for V and 8 bases for J; bases not matched to a gene: 7. The CDR3 here is CASRPQGAREKLFF. Here the CDR3 DNA reads TGTGCCAGCAGGCCACAGGGGGCAAGAGAAAAACTGTTTTTT.

The rearrangement links TRBV12-5 to TRBJ1-5; weak D call: TRBD1 (6 bases). The CDR3 covers 16 residues. Trimming stripped 6 bases from V and 2 bases from J, with 17 bases between. Germline CDR1 is LGHNT and CDR2 is FRNRAP. CDR3 DNA sequence: TGTGCTAGTGGGACCTCAATAGGACAGCGCAATCAGCCCCAGCATTTT. It translates to CASGTSIGQRNQPQHF.

Only one count was recorded for this clone. The chain links TRBV5-1 to TRBJ2-2, with TRBD2 identical over 7 bases. Germline loops: CDR1 SGHRS, CDR2 YFSETQ. This CDR3 is 16 amino acids long. The V gene end was trimmed by 4 bases and the J gene end by 4 bases; junction bases not matched to a gene: 10. The CDR3 is CASSPQGGALTGELFF. The CDR3 DNA sequence: TGCGCCAGCAGCCCCCAGGGAGGGGCGCTCACCGGGGAGCTGTTTTTT.

Comments on this clone: Other DNA variants within this sample encode the same CDR3. The chain combines TRBV5-1 with TRBJ1-1; D remains ambiguous. Germline CDR1 is SGHRS and CDR2 is YFSETQ. The CDR3 extends over 13 amino acids. V was cut by 2 bases and J by 1 base, with 6 bases left in between. The CDR3 is CASSFSGNTEAFF. The CDR3 DNA follows: TGCGCCAGCAGCTTCTCGGGGAACACTGAAGCTTTCTTT.

V gene TRBV10-2 combines with J gene TRBJ1-1; D is ambiguous. This CDR3 has 12 amino acids. Per germline, CDR1 WSHSY and CDR2 SAAADI. V was trimmed by 5 bases and J by 5 bases, leaving 9 bases between them. The CDR3 nucleotides read TGCGCCAGCAGTTTGGGCCCTACTGAAGCTTTCTTT. Its translation is CASSLGPTEAFF.

The genes are TRBV3-1 (or the pseudogene TRBV3-2) and TRBJ2-1, with TRBD1 matching over 7 bases. CDR1 is LGHDT and CDR2 is YNNKEL in the germline V gene (reference sequence). V shed 4 bases and J 3 bases; nucleotides not matched to a gene: 9. This CDR3 spans 16 amino acids. The CDR3 coding sequence is TGTGCCAGCAGCCGAAACCGGGACAGACGCTACAATGAGCAGTTCTTC. This gives the protein CASSRNRDRRYNEQFF.

The chain employs TRBV27 and TRBJ1-2; 7 nucleotides line up with TRBD1. This CDR3 region has 11 residues. Losses at the gene ends were 5 bases for V and 13 bases for J; bases not matched to a gene: 7. CDR1 and CDR2 (germline): MNHEY, SMNVEV (reference sequence). CDR3 loop: CASSADRVVTF. CDR3 sequence (DNA): TGTGCCAGCAGTGCTGACAGGGTCGTCACCTTC.

The rearrangement joins TRBV24-1 to TRBJ2-4; D is uncertain. The CDR3 length is 13 residues. Germline CDR1 and CDR2: KGHDR and SFDVKD. Trimming shortened V by 9 bases and J by 2 bases, and 10 bases separated the two germline ends. The CDR3 spells CATESQTKNIQYF. The CDR3 nucleotides are TGTGCCACCGAATCGCAGACCAAAAACATTCAGTACTTC.

The rearrangement joins TRBV7-9 to TRBJ1-3; D call uncertain. The V and J ends lost 3 bases and 4 bases respectively, with 10 bases between them. Germline lookup yields CDR1 SEHNR and CDR2 FQNEAQ (reference sequence). The CDR3 totals 14 residues. This CDR3 reads CASSFIAKGNTIYF. The CDR3 bases are TGTGCCAGCAGCTTCATAGCGAAAGGAAACACCATATATTTT.

The chain uses TRBV6-5 and TRBJ2-6; maybe TRBD1 (5 bases). V lost 6 bases and J 2 bases, leaving 11 bases between the germline ends. Germline V CDR1 and CDR2: MNHEY, SVGAGI. The CDR3 loop spans 15 amino acids. This CDR3 is CASRPVGAGANVLTF. The DNA for the CDR3 is TGTGCCAGCAGACCGGTAGGGGCTGGGGCCAACGTCCTGACTTTC.

The V gene is TRBV2, the J gene TRBJ2-5; TRBD2 agrees at 8 bases. CDR3 length: 15 residues. V shed 0 bases and J 5 bases; nucleotides not matched to a gene: 5. CDR1 is SNHLY, CDR2 FYNNEI, per germline. The CDR3: CASSEAWRGEETQYF. The CDR3 DNA reads as TGTGCCAGCAGTGAAGCTTGGCGGGGGGAGGAGACCCAGTACTTC.

This clone was found once. This chain links TRBV7-9 with TRBJ2-3; TRBD2 might be the D (5 bases). V was cut by 5 bases and J by 14 bases, with 17 bases left in between. Germline values: CDR1 SEHNR, CDR2 FQNEAQ (reference sequence). The length of the CDR3 is 12 residues. CDR3: CASSLEGASWYF. Written as DNA, the CDR3 is TGTGCCAGCAGCCTCGAGGGCGCCTCATGGTATTTT.

CDR3 protein: CATQVGGYGYTF. CDR3 DNA sequence: TGTGCCACACAGGTTGGAGGGTATGGCTACACCTTC. This chain joins TRBV7-3 and TRBJ1-2, with D tentatively TRBD1 (5 bases). Looked up from germline, CDR1 is SGHTA and CDR2 is FQGTGA. CDR3 length equals 12 residues. Trimming stripped 10 bases from V and 5 bases from J, with 14 bases between.

The V and J genes are TRBV24-1 and TRBJ2-3; D ambiguous. This CDR3 contains 13 residues. The V end lost 4 bases, the J end lost 3 bases, and 7 bases lay between the germline ends. In germline, CDR1 is KGHDR, CDR2 SFDVKD. The CDR3 sequence is CATSEPTTDTQYF. In DNA, the CDR3 is TGTGCCACCAGTGAACCGACAACAGATACGCAGTATTTT.

This chain joins TRBV3-1 (or the pseudogene TRBV3-2) and TRBJ2-2, with TRBD2 matching 7 bases. The CDR3 loop spans 13 amino acids. Unmatched junction bases numbered 3, after V lost 5 bases and J lost 6 bases. CDR1 and CDR2 (germline): LGHDT, YNNKEL (reference sequence). CDR3 in amino acids: CASSSLAPGELFF. CDR3 sequence (DNA): TGTGCCAGCAGCTCACTAGCGCCCGGGGAGCTGTTTTTT.

This sequence joins TRBV6-1 and TRBJ1-4, with D tentatively TRBD1 (5 bases). This CDR3 is 14 amino acids long. Germline CDR1 MNHNS, CDR2 SASEGT. V was cut by 9 bases and J by 7 bases, with 18 bases left in between. The chain's CDR3 is CASGLTGVGEKLFF. The CDR3 DNA reads TGTGCCAGTGGACTCACGGGGGTGGGTGAAAAACTGTTTTTT.

The chain links TRBV18 to TRBJ1-6; TRBD1 matches at 7 bases. CDR1 and CDR2 from the germline V gene are KGHSH and LQKENI. V lost 4 bases, J lost 5 bases, and 11 bases stayed unmatched. The length of the CDR3 is 17 residues. The CDR3 protein is CASSQETGRGHNSPLHF. CDR3 bases: TGTGCCAGCTCACAAGAGACAGGGAGAGGCCATAATTCACCCCTCCACTTT.

The J gene is TRBJ2-2, the V gene TRBV18, with TRBD1 identical over 7 bases. The trim removed 4 bases at V and 1 base at J, leaving 6 bases unmatched. The germline V gene has CDR1 KGHSH and CDR2 LQKENI. The CDR3 length is 16 residues. The CDR3 DNA is TGTGCCAGCTCACTCGGACAGGTGAAGAACACCGGGGAGCTGTTTTTT. Its translation: CASSLGQVKNTGELFF.

This clone was recorded a few times. V is TRBV28 and J is TRBJ1-3, with 8 bases fitting TRBD1. This CDR3 has 14 amino acids. V lost 4 bases, J lost 2 bases, and 1 base stayed unmatched. Per the germline V gene, CDR1 is MDHEN and CDR2 is SYDVKM. CDR3 loop: CASSSGGTGNTIYF. The CDR3 nucleotides are TGTGCCAGCAGTTCAGGGGGCACTGGAAACACCATATATTTT.